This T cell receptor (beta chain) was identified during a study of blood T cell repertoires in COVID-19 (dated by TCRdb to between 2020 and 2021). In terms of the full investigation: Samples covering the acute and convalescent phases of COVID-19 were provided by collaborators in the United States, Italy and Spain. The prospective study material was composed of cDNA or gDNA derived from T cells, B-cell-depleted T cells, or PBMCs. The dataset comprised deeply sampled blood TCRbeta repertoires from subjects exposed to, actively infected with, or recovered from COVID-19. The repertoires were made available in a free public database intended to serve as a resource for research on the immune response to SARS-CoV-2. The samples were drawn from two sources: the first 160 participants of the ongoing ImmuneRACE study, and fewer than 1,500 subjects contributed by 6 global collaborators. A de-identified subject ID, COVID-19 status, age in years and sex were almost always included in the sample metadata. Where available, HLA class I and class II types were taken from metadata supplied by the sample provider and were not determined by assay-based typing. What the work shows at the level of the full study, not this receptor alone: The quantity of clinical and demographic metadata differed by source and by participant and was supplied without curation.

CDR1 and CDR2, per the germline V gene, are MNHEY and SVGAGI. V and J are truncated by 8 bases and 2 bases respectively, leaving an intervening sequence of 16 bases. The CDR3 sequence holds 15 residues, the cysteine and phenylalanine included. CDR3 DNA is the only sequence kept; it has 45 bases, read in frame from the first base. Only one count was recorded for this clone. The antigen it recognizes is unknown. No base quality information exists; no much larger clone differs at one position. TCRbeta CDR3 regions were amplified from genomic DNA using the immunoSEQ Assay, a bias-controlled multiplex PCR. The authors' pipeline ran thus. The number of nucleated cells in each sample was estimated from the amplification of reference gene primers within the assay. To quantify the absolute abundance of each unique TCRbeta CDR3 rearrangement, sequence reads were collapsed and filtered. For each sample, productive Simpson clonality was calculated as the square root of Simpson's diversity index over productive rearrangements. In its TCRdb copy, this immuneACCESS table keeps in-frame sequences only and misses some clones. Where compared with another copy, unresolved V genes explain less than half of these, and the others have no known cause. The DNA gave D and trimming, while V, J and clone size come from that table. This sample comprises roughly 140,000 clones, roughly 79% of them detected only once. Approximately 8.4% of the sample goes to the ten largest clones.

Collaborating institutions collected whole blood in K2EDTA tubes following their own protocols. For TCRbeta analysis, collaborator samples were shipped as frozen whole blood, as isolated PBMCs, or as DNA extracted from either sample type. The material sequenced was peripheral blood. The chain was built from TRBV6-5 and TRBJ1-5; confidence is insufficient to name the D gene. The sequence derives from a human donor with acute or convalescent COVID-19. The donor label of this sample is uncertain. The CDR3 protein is CASLYSPRGNQPQHF. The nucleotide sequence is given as TGTGCCAGCCTCTATAGCCCGAGGGGCAATCAGCCCCAGCATTTT.